The 27 T cell receptor beta chains below all came from one sample that was sequenced in a study of T cell changes during pregnancy in multiple sclerosis. Assay: immunoSEQ multiplex PCR; the TCRdb copy retains only in-frame clones and omits some. There are 100,000 or so clones in the sample; approximately 93% occur only once, and approximately 1.7% lies in the top ten. The material was peripheral blood, obtained after pregnancy. The receptors here all came from a female donor in good health, enrolled as a control in a pregnancy study.

The chain uses TRBV6-5 and TRBJ2-7; 10 bases line up with TRBD1. CDR1 and CDR2 from the germline V gene are MNHEY and SVGAGI. This CDR3 has 14 amino acids. J was trimmed by 6 bases and V by 6 bases; bases with no gene match: 8. This CDR3 reads CASRKMGTGAEQYF. In DNA, the CDR3 is TGTGCCAGCAGGAAAATGGGGACAGGGGCCGAGCAGTACTTC.

The gene calls are TRBV15 and TRBJ2-3, with D perhaps TRBD2 (5 bases). Trimming cost V 0 bases and J 4 bases, with 20 bases left between them. Germline CDR1 reads LNHNV; CDR2 reads YYDKDF (reference sequence). The CDR3 has 18 amino acids. CDR3 DNA: TGTGCCACCAGCAGAGACACCCCTCGGGGTCCGCGAGCAGATACGCAGTATTTT. It translates to CATSRDTPRGPRADTQYF.

This clone was counted a single time. CDR3 sequence: CASIATVGTGLSGELFF. In DNA form, the CDR3 reads TGTGCCAGCATCGCCACGGTGGGCACAGGTCTCTCCGGGGAGCTGTTTTTT. The chain joins TRBV27 to TRBJ2-2; D may be TRBD1 (5 bases). The germline V gene has CDR1 MNHEY and CDR2 SMNVEV (reference sequence). CDR3 length: 17 residues. Trimming stripped 7 bases from V and 6 bases from J, with 24 bases between.

V and J are TRBV5-1 and TRBJ2-3, with 8 positions matching TRBD2. The germline CDR1 and CDR2 sequences are SGHRS and YFSETQ. The CDR3 runs to 16 residues. The ends lost 2 bases at V and 6 bases at J; junction bases unmatched: 11. The CDR3 nucleotides read TGCGCCAGCAGCTTAGACCTCCGGGGACTAGGGGATACGCAGTATTTT. This gives the protein CASSLDLRGLGDTQYF.

The J gene is TRBJ1-2, the V gene TRBV6-5; possible D gene TRBD1, 5 bases. The CDR3 length is 13 residues. Trimming stripped 2 bases from V and 10 bases from J, with 14 bases between. CDR1 is MNHEY and CDR2 is SVGAGI in the germline V gene. The CDR3 DNA reads as TGTGCCAGCAGTTACGGGACTTCGATAGACTACACCTTC. The encoded protein is CASSYGTSIDYTF.

This clone occurred once. The chain joins TRBV29-1 to TRBJ2-1, with 12 bases lining up with TRBD2. J lost 4 bases, V lost 2 bases, and 3 bases had no gene match. CDR1 is SQVTM and CDR2 is ANQGSEA in the germline V gene. The CDR3 runs 15 residues. The CDR3 loop reads CSVEPTSGSYNEQFF. The CDR3, as DNA: TGCAGCGTTGAACCGACTAGCGGGAGTTACAATGAGCAGTTCTTC.

The J gene is TRBJ2-2, the V gene TRBV11-3; 11 nucleotides match TRBD1. The junction had 6 bases not matched to a gene; V was cut back by 5 bases and J by 7 bases. CDR3 length: 15 amino acids. From germline, CDR1 is SGHNT and CDR2 YENEEA. CDR3 nucleotides: TGTGCCAGCAGCCCGGACAGGGGGCTTAGCGGGGAGCTGTTTTTT. As protein: CASSPDRGLSGELFF.

The rearrangement uses TRBV14 and TRBJ2-1, with TRBD2 as a possible D gene (6 bases). The CDR3 length is 17 residues. The germline V and J ends were trimmed by 3 bases and 4 bases, with 19 bases remaining between them. The germline V gene encodes CDR1 SGHDN and CDR2 FVKESK. In DNA, the CDR3 is TGTGCCAGCAGCCACCACGGGACTGGGGCCCTGTACAATGAGCAGTTCTTC. Its protein product is CASSHHGTGALYNEQFF.

The CDR3 protein is CASSLIRENEQFF. DNA of the CDR3: TGTGCCAGCAGCTTAATAAGGGAGAATGAGCAGTTCTTC. The genes are TRBV7-8 and TRBJ2-1, with D tentatively TRBD2 (5 bases). The CDR3 runs 13 residues. Germline assignment: CDR1 SGHVS and CDR2 FQNEAQ. Trimming cost V 2 bases and J 7 bases, with 9 bases left between them.

CDR3 sequence reads: CASSYSSLRGPETQYF. The CDR3 DNA follows: TGTGCCAGCAGTTACTCGAGCCTCAGGGGCCCTGAGACCCAGTACTTC. The chain is built from TRBV6-5 and TRBJ2-5; D perhaps matches TRBD1 (6 bases). The CDR3 consists of 16 residues. Trimming left V 0 bases short and J 5 bases short, with 16 bases between. CDR1 is MNHEY and CDR2 is SVGAGI in the germline V gene.

Only one count was recorded for this clone. CDR3 in amino acids: CASSLSLVSAGELFF. The CDR3 DNA is TGTGCCAGCAGCTTAAGCCTAGTTTCCGCCGGGGAGCTGTTTTTT. The V gene is TRBV7-2, the J gene TRBJ2-2; D remains unclear. Trimming left V 2 bases short and J 6 bases short, with 13 bases between. CDR1 is SGHTA, CDR2 FQGNSA, per germline. The CDR3 is made up of 15 amino acids.

The chain recombines TRBV11-2 with TRBJ2-7; 7 nucleotides agree with TRBD1. The CDR3 runs to 14 residues. V was pared by 3 bases and J by 3 bases, with 5 bases of the junction left unmatched. The germline gives CDR1 SGHAT, CDR2 FQNNGV. CDR3 residues: CASSFGTVVYEQYF. DNA of the CDR3: TGTGCCAGCAGCTTCGGGACAGTTGTCTACGAGCAGTACTTC.

This clone has a single count. V usage is TRBV7-8 and J usage is TRBJ2-5; 9 bases map to TRBD2. Per the germline V gene, CDR1 is SGHVS and CDR2 is FQNEAQ. The CDR3 spans 16 residues. The V gene end was trimmed by 5 bases and the J gene end by 5 bases; junction bases not matched to a gene: 12. The CDR3: CASSPGAGGPSETQYF. For the CDR3, the DNA is TGTGCCAGCAGCCCAGGGGCGGGAGGGCCCTCGGAGACCCAGTACTTC.

The CDR3 is CASSPRWGGNNEQFF. Here the CDR3 DNA reads TGTGCCAGCAGTCCCCGTTGGGGGGGAAACAATGAGCAGTTCTTC. The V call is TRBV27, the J call TRBJ2-1; 7 nucleotides align to TRBD2. This CDR3 region has 15 residues. V lost 5 bases to trimming and J lost 5 bases; unmatched junction nucleotides: 9. Germline V gene lookup returns CDR1 MNHEY and CDR2 SMNVEV (reference sequence).

The rearrangement joins TRBV7-2 to TRBJ1-3; 9 nucleotides agree with TRBD1. Germline V lookup: CDR1 SGHTA, CDR2 FQGNSA. J lost 4 bases, V lost 5 bases, and 6 bases had no gene match. The CDR3 is 15 residues long. CDR3: CASSLETGGGNTIYF. In DNA form, the CDR3 reads TGTGCCAGCAGCCTAGAGACAGGGGGAGGAAACACCATATATTTT.

The chain recombines TRBV30 with TRBJ1-1; 8 bases match TRBD1. Germline trimming cut 3 bases from V and 5 bases from J; bases unmatched to any gene: 11. The length of the CDR3 is 15 residues. Germline loops: CDR1 GTSNPN, CDR2 SVGIG (reference sequence). CDR3 DNA sequence: TGTGCCTGGAGCTCATTGACAGGGGAGAGGACTGAAGCTTTCTTT. The encoded protein is CAWSSLTGERTEAFF.

A single count supports this clone. The rearrangement links TRBV29-1 to TRBJ2-1, with TRBD2 matching over 8 bases. The CDR3 contains 14 residues. Germline trimming cut 4 bases from V and 8 bases from J; bases unmatched to any gene: 10. Germline V gene lookup returns CDR1 SQVTM and CDR2 ANQGSEA. The CDR3 here is CSVALGRAWDEQFF. The CDR3 DNA reads as TGCAGCGTTGCTCTCGGGAGGGCCTGGGATGAGCAGTTCTTC.

V and J are TRBV5-1 and TRBJ2-1; TRBD2 aligns across 11 bases. Germline V lookup: CDR1 SGHRS, CDR2 YFSETQ. This CDR3 has 16 amino acids. V lost 0 bases and J lost 1; bases outside the gene matches: 0. In nucleotides, the CDR3 is TGCGCCAGCAGCTTGGGACTAGCGGGGTCCTACAATGAGCAGTTCTTC. This gives the protein CASSLGLAGSYNEQFF.

J is TRBJ2-7 and V is TRBV28; tentatively, D is TRBD1 (5 bases). The CDR3 runs to 15 residues. V lost 2 bases and J 3 bases, leaving 14 bases between the germline ends. The V gene's germline CDR1 is MDHEN and CDR2 SYDVKM. The chain's CDR3 is CASSLKLAGIYEQYF. Here the CDR3 DNA reads TGTGCCAGCAGTTTAAAATTAGCAGGGATCTACGAGCAGTACTTC. Looking up the rest from reference TRBV28 and TRBJ2-7 gives the full variable domain: DVKVTQSSRYLVKRTGEKVFLECVQDMDHENMFWYRQDPGLGLRLIYFSYDVKMKEKGDIPEGYSVSREKKERFSLILESASTNQTSMYLCASSLKLAGIYEQYFGPGTRLTVT.

The chain combines TRBV6-1 with TRBJ2-2, with 11 positions matching TRBD2. The V and J ends lost 4 bases and 6 bases, in that order; junction bases with no gene match: 4. Germline loops: CDR1 MNHNS, CDR2 SASEGT. This CDR3 has 15 amino acids. CDR3 region: CASSVTSGKAGELFF. The CDR3 DNA is TGTGCCAGCAGTGTGACTAGCGGGAAGGCCGGGGAGCTGTTTTTT.

The chain recombines TRBV2 with TRBJ2-5; D perhaps matches TRBD2 (5 bases). V was cut by 2 bases and J by 0 bases, with 7 bases left in between. The CDR3 contains 14 residues. Germline-derived CDR1 and CDR2 are SNHLY and FYNNEI. Here the CDR3 reads CASSELSDQETQYF. The CDR3 DNA is TGTGCCAGCAGTGAACTTAGCGACCAAGAGACCCAGTACTTC.

V and J are TRBV16 and TRBJ2-3, with 16 bases identical to TRBD2. CDR1 is KGHSY, CDR2 FQNENV, per germline. The CDR3 contains 17 residues. With 1 base clipped from V and 4 bases from J, the junction kept 2 bases outside the gene matches. In DNA, the CDR3 is TGTGCCAGCAGCCAATTGGGACTAGCGGGAGGGCCAGATACGCAGTATTTT. It codes for CASSQLGLAGGPDTQYF.

This chain uses TRBV28 with TRBJ2-1; a weak D match, TRBD2 (5 bases). The CDR3 covers 14 residues. Trimming removed 5 bases at V and 8 bases at J, with 16 bases between. Germline V lookup: CDR1 MDHEN, CDR2 SYDVKM. CDR3 DNA sequence: TGTGCCAGCAGTGAGGCGGGTCTGAGTGATGAGCAGTTCTTC. Translating it yields CASSEAGLSDEQFF.

The chain links TRBV6-4 to TRBJ2-2; 10 bases fit TRBD2. The V and J ends lost 0 bases and 6 bases, in that order; junction bases with no gene match: 13. The CDR3 totals 19 residues. Germline V gene data show CDR1 as MRHNA and CDR2 as SNTAGT. CDR3 sequence (DNA): TGTGCCAGCAGTGACTCGACCGGGCCTAGCGGGAGTATGGCCGGGGAGCTGTTTTTT. Its protein is CASSDSTGPSGSMAGELFF.

In nucleotides, the CDR3 is TGTGCCAGCTGGGAGACAGACAGGACAGATACGCAGTATTTT. This encodes CASWETDRTDTQYF. The V and J genes are TRBV28 and TRBJ2-3; TRBD1 is a possible D gene (6 bases). The V gene's germline CDR1 is MDHEN and CDR2 SYDVKM. CDR3 size: 14 residues. Between the trimmed V and J ends, which lost 8 bases and 3 bases, there was a span of 15 bases.

The V gene is TRBV5-1, the J gene TRBJ2-1; TRBD2 agrees at 11 bases. CDR1 SGHRS and CDR2 YFSETQ come from the germline V gene. J lost 9 bases, V lost 2 bases, and 4 bases had no gene match. CDR3 length: 14 residues. In nucleotides, the CDR3 is TGCGCCAGCAGCTTTTCGCTAGCGGGAGGTGAGCAGTTCTTC. It yields the protein CASSFSLAGGEQFF.

This clone was recorded once. The chain combines TRBV9 with TRBJ1-2; 8 nucleotides align to TRBD1. Germline V lookup: CDR1 SGDLS, CDR2 YYNGEE. The CDR3 consists of 15 residues. Germline trimming cut 0 bases from V and 7 bases from J; bases unmatched to any gene: 8. Here the CDR3 DNA reads TGTGCCAGCAGCGTAGAAGGCAGGGGGCGGGGTGGCTACACCTTC. It specifies CASSVEGRGRGGYTF. Using reference TRBV9 and TRBJ1-2 for the parts outside the CDR3, the full variable domain is DSGVTQTPKHLITATGQRVTLRCSPRSGDLSVYWYQQSLDQGLQFLIQYYNGEERAKGNILERFSAQQFPDLHSELNLSSLELGDSALYFCASSVEGRGRGGYTFGSGTRLTVV.